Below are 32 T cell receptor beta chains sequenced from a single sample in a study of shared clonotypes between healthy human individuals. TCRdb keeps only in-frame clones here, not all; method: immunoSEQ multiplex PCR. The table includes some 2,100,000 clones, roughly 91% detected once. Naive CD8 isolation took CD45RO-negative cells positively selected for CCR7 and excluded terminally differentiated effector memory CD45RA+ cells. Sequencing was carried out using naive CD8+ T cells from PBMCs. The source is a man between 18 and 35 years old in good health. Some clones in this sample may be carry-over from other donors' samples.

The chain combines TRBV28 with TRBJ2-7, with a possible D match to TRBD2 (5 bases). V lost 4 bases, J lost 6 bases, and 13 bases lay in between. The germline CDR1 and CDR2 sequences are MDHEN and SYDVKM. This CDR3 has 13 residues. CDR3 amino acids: CASSSGFPSEQYF. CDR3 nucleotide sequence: TGTGCCAGCAGTTCGGGGTTCCCGAGCGAGCAGTACTTC.

The CDR3 reads CASSLRDRTNYGYTF. For the CDR3, the DNA is TGTGCCAGTAGTCTACGGGACAGGACTAACTATGGCTACACCTTC. This rearrangement joins TRBV19 to TRBJ1-2; 8 nucleotides agree with TRBD1. The germline V gene encodes CDR1 LNHDA and CDR2 SQIVND (reference sequence). After removal of 5 bases from V and 0 bases from J, the junction contained 5 bases not matched to a gene. There are 15 residues in the CDR3.

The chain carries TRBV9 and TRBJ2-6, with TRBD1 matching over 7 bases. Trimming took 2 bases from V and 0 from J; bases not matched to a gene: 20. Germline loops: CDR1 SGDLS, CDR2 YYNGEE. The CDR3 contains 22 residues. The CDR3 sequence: CASSVAPSRDSSSYSGANVLTF. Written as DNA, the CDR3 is TGTGCCAGCAGCGTTGCCCCTTCCCGGGACAGTTCCTCATACTCTGGGGCCAACGTCCTGACTTTC.

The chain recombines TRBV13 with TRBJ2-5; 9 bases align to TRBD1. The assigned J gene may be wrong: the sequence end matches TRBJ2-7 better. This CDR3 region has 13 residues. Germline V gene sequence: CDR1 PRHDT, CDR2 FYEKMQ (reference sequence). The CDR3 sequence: CASSGGTGSEQYF. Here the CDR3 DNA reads TGTGCCAGCAGCGGAGGGACAGGGAGCGAGCAGTACTTC.

In DNA form, the CDR3 reads TGTGCCAGCAGCTTAGCCGGTGGGAAATACAATGAGCAGTTCTTC. Amino acids: CASSLAGGKYNEQFF. V and J are TRBV7-2 and TRBJ2-1; D uncertain. This CDR3 spans 15 amino acids. Trimming took off 0 bases at V and 4 bases at J, with 10 bases between the two ends. The germline CDR1 and CDR2 sequences are SGHTA and FQGNSA.

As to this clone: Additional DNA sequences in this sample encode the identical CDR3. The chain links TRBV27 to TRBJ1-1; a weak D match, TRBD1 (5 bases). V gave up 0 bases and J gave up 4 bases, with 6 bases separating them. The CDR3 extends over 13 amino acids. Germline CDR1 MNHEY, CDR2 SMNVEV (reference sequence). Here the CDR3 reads CASSLSGPTEAFF. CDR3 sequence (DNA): TGTGCCAGCAGTTTATCGGGGCCCACTGAAGCTTTCTTT.

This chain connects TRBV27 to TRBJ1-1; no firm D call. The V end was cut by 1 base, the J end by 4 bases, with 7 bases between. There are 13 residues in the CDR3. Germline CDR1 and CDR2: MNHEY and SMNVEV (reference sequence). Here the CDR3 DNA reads TGTGCCAGCAGTTTATTGGGCAGCACTGAAGCTTTCTTT. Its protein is CASSLLGSTEAFF.

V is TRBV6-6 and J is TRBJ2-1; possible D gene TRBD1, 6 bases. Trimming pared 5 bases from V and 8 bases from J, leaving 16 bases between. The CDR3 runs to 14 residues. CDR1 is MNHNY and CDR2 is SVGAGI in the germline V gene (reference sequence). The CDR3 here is CASSGTSRGDEQFF. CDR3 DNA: TGTGCCAGCAGTGGGACATCAAGAGGCGATGAGCAGTTCTTC.

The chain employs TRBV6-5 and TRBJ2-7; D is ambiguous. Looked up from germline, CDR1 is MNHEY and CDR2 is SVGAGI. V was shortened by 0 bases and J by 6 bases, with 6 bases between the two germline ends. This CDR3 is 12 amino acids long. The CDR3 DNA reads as TGTGCCAGCAGTTACTCGAATCTCGAGCAGTACTTC. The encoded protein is CASSYSNLEQYF.

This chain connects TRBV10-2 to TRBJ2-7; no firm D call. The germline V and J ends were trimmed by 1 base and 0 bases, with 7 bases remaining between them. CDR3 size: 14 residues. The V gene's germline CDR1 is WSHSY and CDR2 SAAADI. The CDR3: CASSELLSSYEQYF. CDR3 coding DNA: TGCGCCAGCAGTGAGTTACTAAGCTCCTACGAGCAGTACTTC.

This CDR3 is CASSYAGGYEQYF. The CDR3 DNA is TGTGCCAGTAGTTACGCGGGCGGCTACGAGCAGTACTTC. This sequence joins TRBV19 and TRBJ2-7; D may be TRBD2 (5 bases). V was pared by 5 bases and J by 3 bases, with 11 bases between. The CDR3 spans 13 residues. Germline V CDR1 and CDR2: LNHDA, SQIVND (reference sequence). Complete variable domain (other parts from reference TRBV19 and TRBJ2-7): DGGITQSPKYLFRKEGQNVTLSCEQNLNHDAMYWYRQDPGQGLRLIYYSQIVNDFQKGDIAEGYSVSREKKESFPLTVTSAQKNPTAFYLCASSYAGGYEQYFGPGTRLTVT.

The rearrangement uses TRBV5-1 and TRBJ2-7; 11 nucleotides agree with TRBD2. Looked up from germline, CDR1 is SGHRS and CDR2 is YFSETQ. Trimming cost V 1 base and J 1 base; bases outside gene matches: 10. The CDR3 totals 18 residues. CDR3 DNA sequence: TGCGCCAGCAGCTTGTCGTATAGGTGGACTAGCGGGTCCTACGAGCAGTACTTC. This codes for CASSLSYRWTSGSYEQYF.

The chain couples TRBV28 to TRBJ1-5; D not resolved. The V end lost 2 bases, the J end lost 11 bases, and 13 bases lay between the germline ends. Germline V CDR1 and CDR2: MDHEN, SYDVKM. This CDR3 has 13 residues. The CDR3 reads CASSLGPGPAQHF. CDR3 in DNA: TGTGCCAGCAGTTTAGGCCCCGGCCCGGCCCAGCATTTT.

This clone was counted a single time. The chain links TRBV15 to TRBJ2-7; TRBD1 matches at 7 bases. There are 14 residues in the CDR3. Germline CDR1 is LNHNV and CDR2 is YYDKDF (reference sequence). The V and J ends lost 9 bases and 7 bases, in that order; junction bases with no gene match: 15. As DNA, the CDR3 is TGTGCCACAAACGACAGGGCCATGGAACGGGAGCAGTACTTC. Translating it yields CATNDRAMEREQYF.

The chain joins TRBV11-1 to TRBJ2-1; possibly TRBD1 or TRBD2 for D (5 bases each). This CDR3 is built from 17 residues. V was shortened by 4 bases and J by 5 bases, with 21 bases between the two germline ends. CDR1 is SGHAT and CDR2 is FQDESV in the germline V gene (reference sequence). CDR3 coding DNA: TGTGCCAGCAGCTCGGCCCTCCGGGACGGGCCAGACAATGAGCAGTTCTTC. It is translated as CASSSALRDGPDNEQFF.

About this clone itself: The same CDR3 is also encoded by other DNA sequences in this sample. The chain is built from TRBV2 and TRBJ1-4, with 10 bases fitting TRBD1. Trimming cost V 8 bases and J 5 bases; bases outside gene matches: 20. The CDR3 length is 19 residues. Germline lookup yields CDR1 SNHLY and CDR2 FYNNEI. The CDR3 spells CASSNPEGTGESLNEKLFF. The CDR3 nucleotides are TGTGCCAGCTCGAATCCGGAAGGGACAGGGGAATCGTTGAATGAAAAACTGTTTTTT.

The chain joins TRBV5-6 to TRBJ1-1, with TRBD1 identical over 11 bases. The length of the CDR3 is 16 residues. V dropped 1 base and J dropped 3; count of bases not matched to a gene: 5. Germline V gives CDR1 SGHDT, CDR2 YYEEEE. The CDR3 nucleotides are TGTGCCAGCAGCTTGAGGGACAGGGGGATTTACACTGAAGCTTTCTTT. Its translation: CASSLRDRGIYTEAFF.

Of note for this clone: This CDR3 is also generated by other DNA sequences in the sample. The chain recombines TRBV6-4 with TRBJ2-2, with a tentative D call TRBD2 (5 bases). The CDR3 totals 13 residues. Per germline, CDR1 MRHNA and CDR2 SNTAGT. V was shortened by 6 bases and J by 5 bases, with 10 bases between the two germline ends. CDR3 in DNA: TGTGCCAGCAGCGACCGGGGAACCGGGGAGCTGTTTTTT. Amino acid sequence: CASSDRGTGELFF.

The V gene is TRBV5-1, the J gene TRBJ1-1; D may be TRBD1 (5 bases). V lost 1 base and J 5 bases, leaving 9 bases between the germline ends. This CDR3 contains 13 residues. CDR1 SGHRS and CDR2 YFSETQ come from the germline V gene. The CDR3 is CASSLSYRTEAFF. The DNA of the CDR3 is TGCGCCAGCAGCTTGTCCTACAGGACTGAAGCTTTCTTT.

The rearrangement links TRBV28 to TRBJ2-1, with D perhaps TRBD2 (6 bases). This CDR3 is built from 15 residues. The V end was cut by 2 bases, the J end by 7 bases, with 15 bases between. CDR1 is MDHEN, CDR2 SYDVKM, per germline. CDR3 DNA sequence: TGTGCCAGCAGTTTAAGGACGGGAGTGGGGAATGAGCAGTTCTTC. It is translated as CASSLRTGVGNEQFF.

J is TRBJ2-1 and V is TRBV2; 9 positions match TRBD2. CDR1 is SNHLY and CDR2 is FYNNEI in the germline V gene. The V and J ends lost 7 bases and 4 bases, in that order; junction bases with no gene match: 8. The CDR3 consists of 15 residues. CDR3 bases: TGTGCCAGCAAGTTAGCGGGAGAGGGGTACAATGAGCAGTTCTTC. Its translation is CASKLAGEGYNEQFF.

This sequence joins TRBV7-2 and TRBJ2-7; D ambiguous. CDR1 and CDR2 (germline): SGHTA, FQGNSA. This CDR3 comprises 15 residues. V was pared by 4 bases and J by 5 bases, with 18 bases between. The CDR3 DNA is TGTGCCAGCAGCTCCGGGCCAAGAACCCCCCACGAGCAGTACTTC. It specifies CASSSGPRTPHEQYF.

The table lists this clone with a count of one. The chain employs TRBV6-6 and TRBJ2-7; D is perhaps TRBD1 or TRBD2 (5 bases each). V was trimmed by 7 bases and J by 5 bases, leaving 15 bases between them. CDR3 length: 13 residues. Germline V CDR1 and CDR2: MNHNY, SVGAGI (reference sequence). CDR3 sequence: CASITRGPDEQYF. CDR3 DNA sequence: TGTGCCAGCATCACTCGGGGACCTGACGAGCAGTACTTC.

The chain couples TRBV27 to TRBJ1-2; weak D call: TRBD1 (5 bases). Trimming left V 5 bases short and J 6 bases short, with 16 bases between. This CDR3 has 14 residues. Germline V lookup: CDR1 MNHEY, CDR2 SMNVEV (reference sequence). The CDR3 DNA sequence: TGTGCCAGCAGTCCCCCCGGGGCCGTCGATGGCTACACCTTC. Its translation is CASSPPGAVDGYTF.

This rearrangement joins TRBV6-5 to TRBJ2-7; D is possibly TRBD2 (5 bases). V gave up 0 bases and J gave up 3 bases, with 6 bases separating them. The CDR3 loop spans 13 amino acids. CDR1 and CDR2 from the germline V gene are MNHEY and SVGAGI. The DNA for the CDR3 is TGTGCCAGCAGTTACTCCCGGGACTACGAGCAGTACTTC. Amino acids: CASSYSRDYEQYF.

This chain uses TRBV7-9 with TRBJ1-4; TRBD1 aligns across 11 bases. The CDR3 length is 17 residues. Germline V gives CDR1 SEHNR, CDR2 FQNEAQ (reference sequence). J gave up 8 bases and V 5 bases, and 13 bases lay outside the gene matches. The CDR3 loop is CASSLNEPGQGVEKLFF. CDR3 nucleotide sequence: TGTGCCAGCAGCCTGAACGAACCGGGACAGGGGGTCGAAAAACTGTTTTTT.

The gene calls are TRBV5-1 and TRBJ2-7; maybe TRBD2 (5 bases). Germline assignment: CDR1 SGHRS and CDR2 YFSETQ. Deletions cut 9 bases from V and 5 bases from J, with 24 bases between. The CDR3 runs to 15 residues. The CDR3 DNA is TGCGCCACCGCCGGACTTCCGGTACCTAAGGACGAGCAGTACTTC. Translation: CATAGLPVPKDEQYF.

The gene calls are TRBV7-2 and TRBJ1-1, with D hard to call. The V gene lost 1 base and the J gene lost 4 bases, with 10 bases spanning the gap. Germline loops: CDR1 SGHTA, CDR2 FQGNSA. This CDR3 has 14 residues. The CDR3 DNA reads TGTGCCAGCAGCTTAGAAGGGTTAGGCACTGAAGCTTTCTTT. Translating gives CASSLEGLGTEAFF. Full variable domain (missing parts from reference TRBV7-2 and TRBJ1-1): GAGVSQSPSNKVTEKGKDVELRCDPISGHTALYWYRQSLGQGLEFLIYFQGNSAPDKSGLPSDRFSAERTGGSVSTLTIQRTQQEDSAVYLCASSLEGLGTEAFFGQGTRLTVV.

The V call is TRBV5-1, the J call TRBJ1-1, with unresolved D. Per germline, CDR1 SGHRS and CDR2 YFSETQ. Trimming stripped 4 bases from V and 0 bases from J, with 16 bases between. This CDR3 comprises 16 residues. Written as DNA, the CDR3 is TGCGCCAGCAGCCCCCCGGCGGTTCAAGTGAACACTGAAGCTTTCTTT. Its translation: CASSPPAVQVNTEAFF.

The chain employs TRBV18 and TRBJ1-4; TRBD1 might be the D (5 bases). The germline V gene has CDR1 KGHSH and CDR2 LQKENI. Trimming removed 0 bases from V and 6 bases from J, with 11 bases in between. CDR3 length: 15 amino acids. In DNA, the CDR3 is TGTGCCAGCTCACCACCGGGGCAGGGATATGAAAAACTGTTTTTT. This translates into CASSPPGQGYEKLFF.

CDR3 sequence reads: CASSFPGRDRTPYEQYF. CDR3 DNA sequence: TGTGCCAGCAGCTTCCCGGGGCGGGACCGAACCCCCTACGAGCAGTACTTC. This chain links TRBV11-2 with TRBJ2-7; tentatively, D is TRBD2 (6 bases). Between the trimmed V and J ends, which lost 3 bases and 2 bases, there was a span of 20 bases. The V gene's germline CDR1 is SGHAT and CDR2 FQNNGV. This CDR3 is built from 17 residues.

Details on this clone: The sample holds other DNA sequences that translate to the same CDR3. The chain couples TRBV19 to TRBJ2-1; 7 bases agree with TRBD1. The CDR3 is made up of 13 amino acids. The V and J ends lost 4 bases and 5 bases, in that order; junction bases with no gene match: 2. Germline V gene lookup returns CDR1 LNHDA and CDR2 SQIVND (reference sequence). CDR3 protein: CASSTGTDNEQFF. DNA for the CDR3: TGTGCCAGTAGTACCGGGACAGACAATGAGCAGTTCTTC.